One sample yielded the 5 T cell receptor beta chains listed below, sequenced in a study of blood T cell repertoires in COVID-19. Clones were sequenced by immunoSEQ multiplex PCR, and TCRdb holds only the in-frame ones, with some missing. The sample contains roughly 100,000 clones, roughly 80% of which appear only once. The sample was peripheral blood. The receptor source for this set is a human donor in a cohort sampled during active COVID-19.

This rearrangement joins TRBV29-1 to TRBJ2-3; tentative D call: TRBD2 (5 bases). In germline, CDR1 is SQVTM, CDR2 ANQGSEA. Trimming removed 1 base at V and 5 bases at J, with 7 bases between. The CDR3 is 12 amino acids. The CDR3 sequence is CSVEGGGDTQYF. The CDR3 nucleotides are TGCAGCGTTGAAGGAGGAGGAGATACGCAGTATTTT.

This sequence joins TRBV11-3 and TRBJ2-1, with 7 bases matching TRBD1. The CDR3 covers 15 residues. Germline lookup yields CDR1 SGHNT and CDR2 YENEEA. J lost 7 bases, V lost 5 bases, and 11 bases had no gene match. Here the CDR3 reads CASSKRGQSSNEQFF. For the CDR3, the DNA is TGTGCCAGCAGCAAAAGGGGGCAATCTAGTAATGAGCAGTTCTTC.

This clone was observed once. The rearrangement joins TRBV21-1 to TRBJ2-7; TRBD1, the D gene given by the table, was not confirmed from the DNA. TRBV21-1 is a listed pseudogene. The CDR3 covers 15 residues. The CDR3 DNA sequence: TGTGCCAGCAGCAAAGGGGGGCCAGGGACCTACGAGCAGTACTTC. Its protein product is CASSKGGPGTYEQYF.

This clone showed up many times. In DNA, the CDR3 is TGTGCCAGCAGTTACCTTGACAGCCAAGAGACCCAGTACTTC. Its translation is CASSYLDSQETQYF. V usage is TRBV6-5 and J usage is TRBJ2-5; a possible D gene is TRBD1 (5 bases). CDR1 is MNHEY and CDR2 is SVGAGI in the germline V gene. The CDR3 length is 14 residues. The germline V and J ends were trimmed by 2 bases and 1 base, with 8 bases remaining between them.

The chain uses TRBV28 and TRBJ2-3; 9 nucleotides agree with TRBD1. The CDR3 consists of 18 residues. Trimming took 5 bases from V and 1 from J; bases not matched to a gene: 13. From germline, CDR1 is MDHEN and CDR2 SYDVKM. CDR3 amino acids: CASSQTRPGTGRTDTQYF. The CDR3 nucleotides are TGTGCCAGCAGTCAAACGAGACCCGGGACAGGGCGCACAGATACGCAGTATTTT. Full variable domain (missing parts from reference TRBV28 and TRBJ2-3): DVKVTQSSRYLVKRTGEKVFLECVQDMDHENMFWYRQDPGLGLRLIYFSYDVKMKEKGDIPEGYSVSREKKERFSLILESASTNQTSMYLCASSQTRPGTGRTDTQYFGPGTRLTVL.